This T cell receptor beta chain is drawn from a study of blood T cell repertoires in COVID-19. On the study more broadly: Acute and convalescent COVID-19 samples came from the United States, Italy and Spain.

There are 17 residues in the CDR3. The germline gives CDR1 LGHNA, CDR2 YSLEER. The V end lost 4 bases, the J end lost 4 bases, and 19 bases lay between the germline ends. Residents of 24 US areas, aged roughly 18 to 89 years, made up the participants. Cohorts were based on clinical histories the participants reported. Assay used: immunoSEQ multiplex PCR; TCRdb lists only in-frame clones, some missing. Among about 340,000 clones listed, roughly 85% were seen once. This rearrangement joins TRBV4-3 to TRBJ2-2; tentatively, D is TRBD2 (5 bases). The specimen was PBMCs or T cells enriched from blood (not recorded which). The TCR originated in a woman aged 40 to 50 with acute COVID-19. DNA for the CDR3: TGCGCCAGCAGCCCGGATAATTTAGCGTTTTCCACCGGGGAGCTGTTTTTT. Its protein is CASSPDNLAFSTGELFF.